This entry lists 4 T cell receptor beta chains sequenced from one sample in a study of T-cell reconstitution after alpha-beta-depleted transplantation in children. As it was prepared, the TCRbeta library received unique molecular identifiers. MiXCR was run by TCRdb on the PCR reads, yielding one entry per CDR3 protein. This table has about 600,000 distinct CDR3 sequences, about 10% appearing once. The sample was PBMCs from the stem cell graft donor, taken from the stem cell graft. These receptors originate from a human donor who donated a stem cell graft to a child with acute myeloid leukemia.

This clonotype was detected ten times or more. The CDR3 sequence: CSVIALTDTQYF. Written as DNA, the CDR3 is TGCAGTGTGATTGCCCTCACAGATACGCAGTATTTT. The gene calls are TRBV20-1 and TRBJ2-3; unclear D gene. CDR1 is DFQATT, CDR2 SNEGSKA, per germline (reference sequence). There are 12 residues in the CDR3. Trimming pared 7 bases from V and 2 bases from J, leaving 10 bases between.

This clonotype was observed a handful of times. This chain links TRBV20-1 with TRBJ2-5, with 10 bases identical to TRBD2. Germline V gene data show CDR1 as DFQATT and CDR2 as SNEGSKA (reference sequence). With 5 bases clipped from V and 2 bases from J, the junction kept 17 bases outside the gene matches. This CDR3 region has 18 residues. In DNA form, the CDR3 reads TGCAGTGCTCGGGGGGCTAGCGGGAGCTCAGGGCTACAAGAGACCCAGTACTTC. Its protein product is CSARGASGSSGLQETQYF.

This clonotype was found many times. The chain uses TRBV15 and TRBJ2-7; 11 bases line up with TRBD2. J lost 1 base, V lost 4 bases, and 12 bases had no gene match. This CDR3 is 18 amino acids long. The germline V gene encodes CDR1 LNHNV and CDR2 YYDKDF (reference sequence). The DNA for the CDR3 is TGTGCCACCAGCAACCTTCTAGCGGGAGGACTCAGGTCCTACGAGCAGTACTTC. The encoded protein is CATSNLLAGGLRSYEQYF.

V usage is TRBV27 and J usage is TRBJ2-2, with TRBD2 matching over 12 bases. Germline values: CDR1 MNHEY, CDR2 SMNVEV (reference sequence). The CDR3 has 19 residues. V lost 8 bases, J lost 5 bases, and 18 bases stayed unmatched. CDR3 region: CASSLKASSGRAGTGELFF. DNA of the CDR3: TGTGCCAGCTCCTTAAAGGCATCTAGCGGGAGGGCCGGAACCGGGGAGCTGTTTTTT.